A selection of T cell receptor beta chains follows, all from one sample in a study of glioma-infiltrating T cells after dendritic cell vaccination. Profiling relied on immunoSEQ multiplex PCR, and the TCRdb table lists in-frame clones only, not all of them. Here the sample spans about 24,000 clones, nearly 90% being singletons. Sequencing used blood, obtained after dendritic cell vaccination. All receptors derive from a human donor with glioblastoma. Each CDR3 is given with its conserved first and last residue.

V gene: TRBV7-9; CDR3 protein: CASSLSRGGYDRDTDTQYF
V gene: TRBV4-1; CDR3 protein: CASSQSQGSYEQYF
V gene: TRBV10-2; CDR3 protein: CASSGSLSGATDTQYF
V gene: TRBV7-9; CDR3 protein: CASSDRTVDYGYTF
V gene: TRBV7-8; CDR3 protein: CASSKRDRVFYGYTF
V gene: TRBV4-1; CDR3 protein: CASSQSQGSYEQYF
V gene: TRBV15; CDR3 protein: CATSRDKNTEAFF
V gene: TRBV2; CDR3 protein: CASSEGLTVGELFF
V gene: TRBV5-6; CDR3 protein: CASSSTGEEQFF
V gene: TRBV4-1; CDR3 protein: CASSQEFGGGVGTQYF
V gene: TRBV7-8; CDR3 protein: CASRLFPGLAGRTTDTQYF
V gene: TRBV18; CDR3 protein: CASSQGTGGTTDTQYF
V gene: TRBV7-8; CDR3 protein: CASSLPGLAGGSSYNEQFF
V gene: TRBV5-8; CDR3 protein: CASSPGGVRRGNTIYF
V gene: TRBV11-1; CDR3 protein: CASSLGRWIEGDLTQYF
V gene: TRBV6-4; CDR3 protein: CASSSHRGLNSPLHF
V gene: TRBV7-2; CDR3 protein: CASSSGAYEQYF
V gene: TRBV5-6; CDR3 protein: CASNKDRGTYNSPLHF
V gene: TRBV6-1; CDR3 protein: CASSPRVPRLDYTF
V gene: TRBV10-1; CDR3 protein: CATQGGQNQPQHF
V gene: TRBV29-1; CDR3 protein: CSVGQGANSPLHF
V gene: TRBV18; CDR3 protein: CASSPTTGTGAVEQYF
V gene: TRBV6-1; CDR3 protein: CASSPVTSSYGYTF
V gene: TRBV10-3; CDR3 protein: CAISATGAQLEDGYTF
V gene: TRBV7-2; CDR3 protein: CASSSMTGVDYTF
V gene: TRBV2; CDR3 protein: CASRGQYQETQYF
V gene: TRBV6-1; CDR3 protein: CASTRGGTGEHEQYF
V gene: TRBV15; CDR3 protein: CATSRDQSGETQYF
V gene: TRBV5-4; CDR3 protein: CASSLVASGTYEQYF
V gene: TRBV7-6; CDR3 protein: CASSLSWDKPQETQYF
V gene: TRBV4-1; CDR3 protein: CASSQVRQGLSGYTF
V gene: TRBV5-1; CDR3 protein: CASSPTGEPIETQYF
V gene: TRBV7-9; CDR3 protein: CASSHTGQGTNEQFF
V gene: TRBV4-1; CDR3 protein: CASSKTGGWVTEAFF
V gene: TRBV7-9; CDR3 protein: CASSALGGGRYEQYF
V gene: TRBV25-1; CDR3 protein: CASSDFRGSEAFF